This TCR beta chain stems from a study of cytomegalovirus exposure and HLA in healthy donors. With 6 bases clipped from V and 1 base from J, the junction kept 7 bases outside the gene matches. Germline CDR1 SSHAT, CDR2 FNYEAQ (reference sequence). The CDR3 extends over 16 amino acids. Amplification used 60 Vbeta primers and 13 Jbeta primers. Libraries were prepared by immunoSEQ multiplex PCR; TCRdb keeps only in-frame clonotypes and omits some of them. The sample holds over 150,000 clones, roughly 80% seen once. The sequenced material came from PBMCs. The sequence came from a man between 25 and 39 years old in good health and CMV-seropositive. This rearrangement joins TRBV7-7 to TRBJ2-2, with 8 bases identical to TRBD1. The CDR3 DNA follows: TGTGCCAGCAGGGTGGAGGACAGGGTGAACACCGGGGAGCTGTTTTTT. The encoded protein is CASRVEDRVNTGELFF.